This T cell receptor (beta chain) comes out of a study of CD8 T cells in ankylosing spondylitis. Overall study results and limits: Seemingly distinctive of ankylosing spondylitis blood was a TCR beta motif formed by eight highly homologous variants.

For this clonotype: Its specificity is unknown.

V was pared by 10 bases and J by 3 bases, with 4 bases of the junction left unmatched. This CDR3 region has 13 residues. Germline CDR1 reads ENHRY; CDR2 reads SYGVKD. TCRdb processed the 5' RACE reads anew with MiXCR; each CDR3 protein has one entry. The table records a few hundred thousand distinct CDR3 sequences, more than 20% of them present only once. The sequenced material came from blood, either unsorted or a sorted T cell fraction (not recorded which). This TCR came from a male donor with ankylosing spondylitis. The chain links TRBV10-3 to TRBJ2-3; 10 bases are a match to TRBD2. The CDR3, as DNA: TGTGCCAGTGCACTAGCGGGAACAGATACGCAGTATTTT. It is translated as CASALAGTDTQYF.